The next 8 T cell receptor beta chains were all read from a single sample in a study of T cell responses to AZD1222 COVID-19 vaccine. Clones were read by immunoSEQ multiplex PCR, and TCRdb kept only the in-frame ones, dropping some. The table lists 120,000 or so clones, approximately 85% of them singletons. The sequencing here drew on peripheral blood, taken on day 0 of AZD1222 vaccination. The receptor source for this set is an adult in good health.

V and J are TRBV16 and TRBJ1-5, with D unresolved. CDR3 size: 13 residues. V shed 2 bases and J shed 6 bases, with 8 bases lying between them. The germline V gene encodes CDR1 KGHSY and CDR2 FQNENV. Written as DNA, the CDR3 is TGTGCCAGCAGCCAAGAGTTTCCTCAGCCCCAGCATTTT. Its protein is CASSQEFPQPQHF.

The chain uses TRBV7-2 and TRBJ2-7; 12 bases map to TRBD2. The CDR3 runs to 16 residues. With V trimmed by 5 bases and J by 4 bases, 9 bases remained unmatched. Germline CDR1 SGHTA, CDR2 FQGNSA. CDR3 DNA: TGTGCCAGCAGCCTCCGACTAGCGGGAGAGGGGTACGAGCAGTACTTC. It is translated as CASSLRLAGEGYEQYF.

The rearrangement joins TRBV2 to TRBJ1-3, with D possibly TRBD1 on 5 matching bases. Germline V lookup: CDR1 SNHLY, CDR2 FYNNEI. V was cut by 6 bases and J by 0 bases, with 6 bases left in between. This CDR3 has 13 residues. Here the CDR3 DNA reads TGTGCCAGCAGGGACAACTCTGGAAACACCATATATTTT. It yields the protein CASRDNSGNTIYF.

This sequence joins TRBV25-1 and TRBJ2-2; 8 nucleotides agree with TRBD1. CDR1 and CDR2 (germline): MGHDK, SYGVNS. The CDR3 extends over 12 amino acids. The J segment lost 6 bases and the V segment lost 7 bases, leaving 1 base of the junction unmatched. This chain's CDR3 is CASTGGSGELFF. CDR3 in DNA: TGTGCCAGCACAGGGGGCTCCGGGGAGCTGTTTTTT.

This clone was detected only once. CDR3 sequence: CASSLGTLRVEKLFF. CDR3 sequence (DNA): TGTGCCAGCAGCTTAGGAACTCTGAGGGTCGAAAAACTGTTTTTT. V and J are TRBV7-9 and TRBJ1-4; D uncertain. The V gene lost 1 base and the J gene lost 8 bases, with 14 bases spanning the gap. The CDR3 loop spans 15 amino acids. CDR1 SEHNR and CDR2 FQNEAQ come from the germline V gene (reference sequence). Full variable domain (missing parts from reference TRBV7-9 and TRBJ1-4): DTGVSQNPRHKITKRGQNVTFRCDPISEHNRLYWYRQTLGQGPEFLTYFQNEAQLEKSRLLSDRFSAERPKGSFSTLEIQRTEQGDSAMYLCASSLGTLRVEKLFFGSGTQLSVL.

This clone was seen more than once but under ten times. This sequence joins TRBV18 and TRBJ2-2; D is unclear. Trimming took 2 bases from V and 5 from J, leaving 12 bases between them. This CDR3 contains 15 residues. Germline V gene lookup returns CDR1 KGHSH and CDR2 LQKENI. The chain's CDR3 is CASSPMGARTGELFF. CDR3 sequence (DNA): TGTGCCAGCTCACCAATGGGCGCGAGAACCGGGGAGCTGTTTTTT.

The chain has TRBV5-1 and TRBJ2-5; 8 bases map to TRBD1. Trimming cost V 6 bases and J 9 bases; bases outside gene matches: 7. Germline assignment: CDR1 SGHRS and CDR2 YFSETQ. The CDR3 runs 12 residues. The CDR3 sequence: CASKQGEGAQYF. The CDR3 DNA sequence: TGCGCCAGCAAACAGGGGGAAGGGGCCCAGTACTTC.

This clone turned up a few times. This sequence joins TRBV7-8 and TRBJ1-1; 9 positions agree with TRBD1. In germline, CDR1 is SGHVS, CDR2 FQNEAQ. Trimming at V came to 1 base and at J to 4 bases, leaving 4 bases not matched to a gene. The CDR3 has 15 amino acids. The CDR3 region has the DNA TGTGCCAGCAGCTTAGGCGGGACAGGGATCACTGAAGCTTTCTTT. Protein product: CASSLGGTGITEAFF. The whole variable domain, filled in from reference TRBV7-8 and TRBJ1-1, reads GAGVSQSPRYKVAKRGQDVALRCDPISGHVSLFWYQQALGQGPEFLTYFQNEAQLDKSGLPSDRFFAERPEGSVSTLKIQRTQQEDSAVYLCASSLGGTGITEAFFGQGTRLTVV.